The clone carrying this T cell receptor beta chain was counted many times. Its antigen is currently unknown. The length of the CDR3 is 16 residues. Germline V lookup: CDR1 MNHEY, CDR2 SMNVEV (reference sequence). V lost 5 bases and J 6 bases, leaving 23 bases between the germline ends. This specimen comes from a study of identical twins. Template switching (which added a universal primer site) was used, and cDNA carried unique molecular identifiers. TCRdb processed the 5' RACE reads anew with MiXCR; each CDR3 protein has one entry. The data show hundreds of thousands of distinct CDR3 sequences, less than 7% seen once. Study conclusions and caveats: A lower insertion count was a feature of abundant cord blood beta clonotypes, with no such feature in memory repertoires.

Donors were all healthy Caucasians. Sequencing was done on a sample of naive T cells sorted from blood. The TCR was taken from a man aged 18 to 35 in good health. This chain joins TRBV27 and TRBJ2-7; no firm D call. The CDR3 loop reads CASSPHRTSPWGEQYV. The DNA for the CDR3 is TGTGCCAGCAGTCCGCATAGGACCAGCCCCTGGGGCGAGCAGTACGTC.